This T cell receptor beta chain was identified in a study of blood T cells in healthy people across ages. Study-wide context: About one barcoded TCR beta cDNA was captured per two T cells. Findings and limits, study-wide: Considered underestimates were the diversity estimates obtained from one million T cells. Long-lived donors had more naive CD4+ cells and higher diversity than aged donors.

Alongside a J-beta primer mix, a sample-barcoded 5' primer served in a second PCR lasting about 7 to 12 cycles. Any given sample supplied a minimum of 2.5 million CDR3-containing paired-end reads. TCRdb processed the 5' RACE reads anew with MiXCR; each CDR3 protein has one entry. The data show roughly 700,000 distinct CDR3 sequences, around half seen once. In the case of this clonotype: Its antigen is unidentified.

Germline V gives CDR1 SGDLS, CDR2 YYNGEE. Trimming took 0 bases from V and 0 from J, leaving 9 bases between them. The CDR3 runs 15 residues. Sequencing used blood. The chain employs TRBV9 and TRBJ1-2; no clear D gene. This clonotype originated in a woman aged 60 to 75 in good health. In DNA, the CDR3 is TGTGCCAGCAGCGTAGGAGTTGGGGCTAACTATGGCTACACCTTC. This translates into CASSVGVGANYGYTF. Supplemented by reference TRBV9 and TRBJ1-2, the full variable domain reads DSGVTQTPKHLITATGQRVTLRCSPRSGDLSVYWYQQSLDQGLQFLIQYYNGEERAKGNILERFSAQQFPDLHSELNLSSLELGDSALYFCASSVGVGANYGYTFGSGTRLTVV.